The clone carrying this TCR beta chain was detected a few times. Its antigen is not identified. The record originates from a study of identical twins. Study outcomes and limitations: In zero-insertion analyses, partial confounding could arise from invariant MAIT and iNKT cells. Twin-shared out-of-frame alpha sequences were enriched for low generation probability.

V was trimmed by 2 bases and J by 4 bases, leaving 11 bases between them. Germline CDR1 reads MNHEY; CDR2 reads SMNVEV (reference sequence). CDR3 length: 14 residues. TCRdb independently ran MiXCR on the 5' RACE reads; one entry per CDR3 protein. The profile shows 500,000 to 550,000 distinct CDR3 sequences, less than 25% of them singletons. In addition, the sample was reused for a study of T cells expressing NK-cell markers. That work states: Restriction of sorting to alpha-beta TCR T cells was accomplished in several experiments using an anti-gamma-delta TCR antibody. The study found these clonotypes also leading the CD3+CD56-NKG2C+ fraction in a few donors.

This sequence originates from a woman between 18 and 29 years old in good health. The sequencing sample was made of CD4+ T cells sorted from blood. The rearrangement links TRBV27 to TRBJ1-1; D call uncertain. CDR3 sequence: CASSLRSDGTEAFF. Written as DNA, the CDR3 is TGTGCCAGCAGTTTACGGTCGGATGGCACTGAAGCTTTCTTT.